This paragraph reports one T cell receptor (beta chain). The antigen this receptor binds is unknown. Just one base apart from a much larger clone, this may be a read error. Looking up the germline V gene (reference sequence) yields CDR1 LNHDA and CDR2 SQIVND. Its CDR3 holds 12 amino acids, cysteine through phenylalanine. The only DNA kept is the CDR3, 36 bases in frame from the first base. This sample was taken from a study of T cells in Graves' hyperthyroidism and ophthalmopathy (dated by TCRdb to between 2017 and 2020). General notes on the study: To identify TCR V-J signatures that set the groups apart, the researchers used a discovery cohort of 100 patients, made up of 40 to 45 with Graves' ophthalmopathy and approximately 57 with stable Graves' hyperthyroidism. After sampling, hyperthyroidism patients received methimazole starting at 30 mg daily, and ophthalmopathy patients received high-dose intravenous methylprednisolone. Prospective prediction of ophthalmopathy was tested in an independent validation cohort of some 20 hyperthyroidism patients and 15 to 17 patients who later progressed to ophthalmopathy. The paper reports TCR Vbeta CDR3 sequencing of 140 or so peripheral blood samples: approximately 41 ophthalmopathy, about 75 hyperthyroidism and around 17 progressor patients. For training and testing, the 100 or so patients in the discovery cohort were randomly divided in a 7:3 ratio. In addition, the study compared T-cell repertoires in thyroid tissue and in blood from several Graves' hyperthyroidism patients. Broader findings and caveats from the paper: During validation, the model predicted progression to ophthalmopathy a median of roughly six months ahead of onset, with just under 71% sensitivity and 72% to 80% specificity. No statistical method was used to set the sample size in advance, and investigators knew the group allocation. A 13 V-J signature model separated ophthalmopathy from stable hyperthyroidism, with 87.88% sensitivity and approximately 81% specificity in cross-validation and 80%/75% in testing. Most expanded thyroid clonotypes (frequency above 0.001) were also detected in blood, suggesting blood repertoires may reflect thyroid immune responses.

Stable Graves' hyperthyroidism was defined as no progression to ophthalmopathy during 18 months of follow-up. Hyperthyroidism patients were newly diagnosed, had a disease duration of under 2 months, and were aged 18 to 65 years. Exclusion was applied to patients with uncontrolled infections, other autoimmune diseases, pregnancy or lactation. Diagnoses were established on the basis of clinical symptoms, serum thyroxine and TRAb, thyroid ultrasound, and orbital computed tomography. Total RNA was extracted with Trizol reagent, and quality was checked on an Agilent 2100 Bioanalyzer. The TCR beta CDR3 regions were amplified from the RNA transcripts. The first round of RT-PCR for the TCR CDR3 was performed with the HTBI primer set and the Qiagen OneStep RT-PCR kit. The libraries were constructed in a second round of multiplex PCR and then size-selected and purified. The libraries were sequenced on an Illumina HiSeq2000 using paired-end 100 bp reads. In the source study's methods: SOAPnuke was used to process the raw data, throwing out any read that contained adapters or uncalled bases, had a mean Phred below 15, or lacked an exact constant-primer or identifier match. COPE v1.2.5 was used to merge high-quality paired reads, and clonotypes were defined as unique nucleotide sequences. Clonotypes were aligned to IMGT TRBV, TRBD and TRBJ reference segments using MiTCR v1.1. Only V-J combinations with frequency above 0.0001, covering about 99% of repertoires, were analysed. A TCS score was defined as the ratio between F50 (clonal expansion) and ExV (chaos), using BLOSUM62-based TCRdist between CDR3 peptides within each V-J. Welch's t-statistics and random forest reduced fewer than 600 V-J features to 13, which were used in a naive Bayes classifier (R e1071). The public sequencing data were trimmed at Q25 with fastp and processed into clonotypes with MiXCR by TCRdb, which kept only in-frame beta chains. One record per CDR3 amino acid sequence lists the most common genes and DNA. The V and J calls come from TCRdb's annotation, not from the publication. A total of approximately 560,000 distinct CDR3 sequences appear in this sample, 46% of them only once. The biggest ten clones account for 8.2% of the sample.

The sequenced sample consisted of peripheral blood or thyroid tissue (not recorded which). The V and J genes are TRBV19 and TRBJ2-7; the D gene may be TRBD1 or TRBD2, since each aligns over 5 bases. The sequence was obtained from a woman between 18 and 29 years old with Graves' hyperthyroidism. Donor details come from another sample of the same person, matched by shared clones. The CDR3 loop reads CACSRDRYEQYF. In nucleotide form, the sequence is TGTGCCTGTAGTAGGGACCGCTACGAGCAGTACTTC.